This T cell receptor (beta chain) was identified in a study of breast tumors, draining lymph nodes, adjacent tissues. Breast cancer patients provided tissue from their axillary draining lymph nodes. Germline loops: CDR1 DFQATT, CDR2 SNEGSKA (reference sequence). Trimming stripped 4 bases from V and 4 bases from J, with 19 bases between. This CDR3 spans 15 amino acids. As for this clonotype: Its antigen is as yet unknown.

Study findings and constraints: Most tumor T cells seemingly derive from lymph node, then expand in tumor. Compared with lymph nodes, tumors were less diverse; compared with nontumor tissue, more. Tumor T cell lymph node origin was a supported hypothesis, not proven. Luminal-like breast cancer showed significantly higher tumor–nontumor repertoire similarity than basal-like.

Via MiXCR, TCRdb re-called the multiplex PCR reads, giving one row per CDR3 protein. This table has 200,000 to 250,000 distinct CDR3 sequences, 32% appearing once. This TCR was recovered from a female donor with breast cancer. Some clones in this sample may be carry-over from other donors' samples. The chain carries TRBV20-1 and TRBJ2-5; the D gene is possibly TRBD1 (6 bases). The sequencing input was axillary lymph node tissue. This CDR3 is CSAILPGVAAETQYF. The CDR3 DNA reads TGCAGTGCTATACTCCCAGGGGTGGCGGCAGAGACCCAGTACTTC.